This TCR beta chain is drawn from a study of blood T cell repertoires in COVID-19. The CDR3 consists of 13 residues. Trimming stripped 4 bases from V and 3 bases from J, with 10 bases between. Looked up from germline, CDR1 is SGHRS and CDR2 is YFSETQ. Per the original data handling: Reference gene primer amplification gave nucleated cell count estimates. TCRdb's table, derived via immunoSEQ multiplex PCR, lists solely in-frame clones and lacks some. Clone size and V and J calls were adopted from that table, with D and trimming inferred from the DNA. The sample holds 40,000 to 45,000 clones, more than 90% seen once.

Sequences were obtained from peripheral blood. This receptor was taken from a man aged 45-65 years with COVID-19, enrolled during active disease. This chain links TRBV5-1 with TRBJ2-5, with D hard to call. CDR3 coding DNA: TGCGCCAGCAGCGCGAGCCCCAAAGAGACCCAGTACTTC. Its protein product is CASSASPKETQYF.